This TCR beta chain was found in a study of cytomegalovirus exposure and HLA in healthy donors. Broader study findings: Some public TCRs appeared in many individuals, while most sequences were rare. Previously analyzed data showed that most TCR beta V segments were productive at a frequency of about 90% or about 30%.

As concerns this clone: The antigen remains unidentified.

Germline V gene lookup returns CDR1 LNHDA and CDR2 SQIVND (reference sequence). The germline V and J ends were trimmed by 5 bases and 2 bases, with 13 bases remaining between them. The CDR3 has 14 residues. The study ran its PCR with 60 Vbeta and 13 Jbeta primers. As handled by the study authors: There were some 87 million unique TCR beta chains by a later count, and some 10 million of them were shared. Assay: immunoSEQ multiplex PCR; the TCRdb copy retains only in-frame clones and omits some. V and J calls and clone size follow that table, whereas D and trimming were derived from the DNA. The repertoire holds some 110,000 clones, about four fifths seen once, with roughly 1.5% in the top ten.

The receptor comes from a man aged 50 to 59 in good health and CMV-seronegative. Sequenced: PBMCs. The chain uses TRBV19 and TRBJ2-7, with D perhaps TRBD1 (6 bases). Written as DNA, the CDR3 is TGTGCCAGTAGTTTACAGGGCCACCCCTACGAGCAGTACTTC. This encodes CASSLQGHPYEQYF.